This T cell receptor beta chain was observed in a study of CD8 T cells in ankylosing spondylitis. With molecular barcodes, quantitative 5'-RACE was used to make the TCR beta libraries. TCRdb independently ran MiXCR on the 5' RACE reads; one entry per CDR3 protein. The repertoire includes under 250,000 distinct CDR3 sequences, about 10% of them detected once, and about 6.8% sits in the top ten. Many counts were recorded for this clonotype. Its specificity is unknown. Overall study findings and caveats: From matched ankylosing spondylitis synovial fluid, disease-linked clones were reportedly recovered at significantly enriched levels.

The sample was blood, either unsorted or a sorted T cell fraction (not recorded which). The receptor was isolated from a male donor with ankylosing spondylitis or in good health (not recorded which).

The CDR3 region is CASSQEAGGLSFEQFF. CDR3 DNA: TGTGCCAGCAGCCAAGAAGCGGGGGGGCTTTCTTTTGAGCAGTTCTTC. The chain combines TRBV7-8 with TRBJ2-1; 10 bases are a match to TRBD2. With 5 bases clipped from V and 9 bases from J, the junction kept 13 bases outside the gene matches. Germline CDR1 reads SGHVS; CDR2 reads FQNEAQ. CDR3 length: 16 residues.